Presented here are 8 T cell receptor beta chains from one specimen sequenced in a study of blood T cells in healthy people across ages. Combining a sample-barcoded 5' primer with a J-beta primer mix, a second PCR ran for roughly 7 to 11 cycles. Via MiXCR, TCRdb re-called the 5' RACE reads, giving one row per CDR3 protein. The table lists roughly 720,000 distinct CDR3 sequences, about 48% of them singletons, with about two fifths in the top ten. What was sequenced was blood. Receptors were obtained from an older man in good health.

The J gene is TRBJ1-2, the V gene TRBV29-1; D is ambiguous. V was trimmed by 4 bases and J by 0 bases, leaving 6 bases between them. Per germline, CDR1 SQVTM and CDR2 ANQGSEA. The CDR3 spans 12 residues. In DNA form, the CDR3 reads TGCAGCGTTGTTGGGACTAACTATGGCTACACCTTC. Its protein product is CSVVGTNYGYTF.

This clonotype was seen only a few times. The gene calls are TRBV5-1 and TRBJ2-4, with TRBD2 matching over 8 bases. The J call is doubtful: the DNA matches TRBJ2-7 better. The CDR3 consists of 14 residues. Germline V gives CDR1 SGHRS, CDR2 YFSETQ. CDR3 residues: CASSSTSGAYEQYF. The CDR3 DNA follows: TGCGCCAGCAGCTCCACTAGCGGCGCCTACGAGCAGTACTTC.

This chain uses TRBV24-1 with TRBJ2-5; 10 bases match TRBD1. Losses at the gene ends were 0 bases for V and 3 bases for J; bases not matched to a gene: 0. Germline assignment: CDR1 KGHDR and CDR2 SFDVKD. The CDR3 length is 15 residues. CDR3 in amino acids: CATSDLGTGEETQYF. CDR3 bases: TGTGCCACCAGTGATTTGGGGACAGGGGAAGAGACCCAGTACTTC.

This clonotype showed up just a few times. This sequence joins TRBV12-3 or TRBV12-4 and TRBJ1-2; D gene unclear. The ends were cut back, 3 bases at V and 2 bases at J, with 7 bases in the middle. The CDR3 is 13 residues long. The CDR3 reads CASSLFRNYGYTF. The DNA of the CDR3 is TGTGCCAGCAGTTTGTTTCGGAACTATGGCTACACCTTC.

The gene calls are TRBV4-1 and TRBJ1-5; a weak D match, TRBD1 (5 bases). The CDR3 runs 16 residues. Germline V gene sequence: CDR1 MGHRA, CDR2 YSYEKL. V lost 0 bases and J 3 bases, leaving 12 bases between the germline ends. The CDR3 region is CASSQDSGPHNQPQHF. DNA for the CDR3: TGCGCCAGCAGCCAAGATTCGGGACCACACAATCAGCCCCAGCATTTT.

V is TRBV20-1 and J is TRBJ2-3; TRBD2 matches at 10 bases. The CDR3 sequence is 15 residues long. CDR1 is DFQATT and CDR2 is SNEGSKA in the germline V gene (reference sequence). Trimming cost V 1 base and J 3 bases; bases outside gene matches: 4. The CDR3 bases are TGCAGTGCTAGAGGGAAGCGGGAGGGTACAGATACGCAGTATTTT. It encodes CSARGKREGTDTQYF.

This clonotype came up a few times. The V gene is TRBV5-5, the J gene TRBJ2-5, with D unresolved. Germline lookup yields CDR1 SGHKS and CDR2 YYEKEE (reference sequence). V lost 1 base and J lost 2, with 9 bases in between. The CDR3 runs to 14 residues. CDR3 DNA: TGTGCCAGCAGCTTGTCGGCAGGTCAAGAGACCCAGTACTTC. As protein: CASSLSAGQETQYF.

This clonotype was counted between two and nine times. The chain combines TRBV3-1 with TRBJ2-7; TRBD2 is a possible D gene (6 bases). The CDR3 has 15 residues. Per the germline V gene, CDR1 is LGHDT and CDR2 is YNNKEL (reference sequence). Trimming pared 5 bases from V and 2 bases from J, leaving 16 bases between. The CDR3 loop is CASSDNPTRTYEQYF. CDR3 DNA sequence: TGTGCCAGCAGCGATAACCCGACTAGGACCTACGAGCAGTACTTC.